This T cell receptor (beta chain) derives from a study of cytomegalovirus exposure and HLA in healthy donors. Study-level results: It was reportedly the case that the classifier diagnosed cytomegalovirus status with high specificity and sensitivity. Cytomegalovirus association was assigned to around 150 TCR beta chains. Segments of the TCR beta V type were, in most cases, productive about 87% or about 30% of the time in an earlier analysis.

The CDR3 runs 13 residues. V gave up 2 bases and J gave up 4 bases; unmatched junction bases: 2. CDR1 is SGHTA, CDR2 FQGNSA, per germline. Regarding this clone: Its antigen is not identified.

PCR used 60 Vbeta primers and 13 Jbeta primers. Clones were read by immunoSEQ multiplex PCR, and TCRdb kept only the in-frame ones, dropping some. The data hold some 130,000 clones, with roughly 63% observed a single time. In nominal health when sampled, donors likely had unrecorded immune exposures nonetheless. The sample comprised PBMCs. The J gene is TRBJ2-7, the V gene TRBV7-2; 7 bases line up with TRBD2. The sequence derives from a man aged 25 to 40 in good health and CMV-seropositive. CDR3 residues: CASSLLAVYEQYF. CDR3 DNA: TGTGCCAGCAGCTTACTAGCGGTTTACGAGCAGTACTTC.